This T cell receptor (beta chain) was captured by sequencing in a study of cytomegalovirus exposure and HLA in healthy donors. Findings and limits, study-wide: In a later analysis, a missense DCLRE1C variant was linked to TCR beta V- and J-gene trimming.

This clone has only a few counts. Its antigen is unidentified. V was clipped by 8 bases and J by 6 bases; unmatched bases: 14. Germline V gene lookup returns CDR1 SGHAT and CDR2 FQDESV (reference sequence). There are 15 residues in the CDR3. Primers for the PCR totalled 60 Vbeta and 13 Jbeta. Assay used: immunoSEQ multiplex PCR; TCRdb lists only in-frame clones, some missing. The sample holds 50,000 to 60,000 clones, approximately 78% seen once. The sequenced material came from PBMCs. The V call is TRBV11-1, the J call TRBJ2-3; 7 nucleotides match TRBD1. This receptor was identified in a female donor in good health and CMV-seronegative. CDR3 DNA sequence: TGTGCCAGCCATCCGTCCGACAGGGTAGCGGATACGCAGTATTTT. Translation: CASHPSDRVADTQYF.